Shown below are 2 T cell receptor beta chains from a single sample sequenced in a study of cytomegalovirus exposure and HLA in healthy donors. The data were produced by immunoSEQ multiplex PCR, yet TCRdb's version contains in-frame clones alone and is incomplete. The sample lists approximately 46,000 clones, 80% to 95% occurring once. Sample: PBMCs. All receptors come from a woman younger than 30 in good health and CMV-seronegative.

The chain employs TRBV28 and TRBJ2-3; 11 nucleotides match TRBD2. The length of the CDR3 is 16 residues. V lost 6 bases and J lost 10; bases outside the gene matches: 15. Germline loops: CDR1 MDHEN, CDR2 SYDVKM. Written as DNA, the CDR3 is TGTGCCAGCAGCCTGGGGACTAGCGGAGCCCTGGGGGCGCAGTATTTT. This encodes CASSLGTSGALGAQYF. The full variable domain, its missing parts supplied by reference TRBV28 and TRBJ2-3, is DVKVTQSSRYLVKRTGEKVFLECVQDMDHENMFWYRQDPGLGLRLIYFSYDVKMKEKGDIPEGYSVSREKKERFSLILESASTNQTSMYLCASSLGTSGALGAQYFGPGTRLTVL.

The chain recombines TRBV2 with TRBJ2-2, with a tentative D call TRBD1 (6 bases). The CDR3 sequence is 15 residues long. CDR1 and CDR2 (germline): SNHLY, FYNNEI. Trimming stripped 4 bases from V and 7 bases from J, with 16 bases between. CDR3 sequence reads: CASSGTAGFNGELFF. The DNA of the CDR3 is TGTGCCAGCAGTGGGACAGCCGGGTTCAACGGGGAGCTGTTTTTT.